The clone carrying this T cell receptor (beta chain) was detected a few times. This record comes from a study of blood T cell repertoires in COVID-19. Data came from immunoSEQ multiplex PCR; TCRdb stores just in-frame clones and leaves some out. The repertoire has about 170,000 clones, approximately 81% of them found once; the top ten carry less than 3.5%. CDR3 length equals 18 residues. V gave up 0 bases and J gave up 1 base; unmatched junction bases: 6. The germline V gene has CDR1 SGHTA and CDR2 FQGNSA. This TCR derives from a human donor with acute or convalescent COVID-19. The donor label of this sample is uncertain. The rearrangement uses TRBV7-2 and TRBJ1-1; 12 bases fit TRBD1. Sequencing was done on a sample of peripheral blood. The CDR3 sequence: CASSLAPGQGAGNTEAFF. CDR3 DNA sequence: TGTGCCAGCAGCTTAGCACCGGGACAGGGGGCAGGGAACACTGAAGCTTTCTTT.